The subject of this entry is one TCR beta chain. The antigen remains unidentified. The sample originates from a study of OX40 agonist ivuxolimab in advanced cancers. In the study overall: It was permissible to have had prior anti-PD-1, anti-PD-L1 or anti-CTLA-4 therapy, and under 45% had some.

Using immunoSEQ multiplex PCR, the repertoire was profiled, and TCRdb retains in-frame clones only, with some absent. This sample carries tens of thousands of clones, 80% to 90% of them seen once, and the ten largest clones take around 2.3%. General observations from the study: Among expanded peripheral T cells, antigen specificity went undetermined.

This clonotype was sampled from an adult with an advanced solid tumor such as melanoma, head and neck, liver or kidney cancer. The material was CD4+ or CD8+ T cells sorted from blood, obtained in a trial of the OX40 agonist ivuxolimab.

CDR3 amino acids: CASSAGGVSNQPQHF. The CDR3 coding sequence is TGTGCCAGCAGCGCAGGGGGCGTTAGCAATCAGCCCCAGCATTTT. This chain connects TRBV9 to TRBJ1-5; TRBD1 aligns across 8 bases. With 3 bases clipped from V and 0 bases from J, the junction kept 2 bases outside the gene matches. The CDR3 has 15 residues. Germline CDR1 and CDR2: SGDLS and YYNGEE.